This TCR beta chain was recovered during a study of control samples from healthy donors and cancer patients. CDR1 is SGHAT and CDR2 is FQNNGV in the germline V gene. CDR3 length: 12 amino acids. Some clones are missing from TCRdb's copy, which holds only in-frame ones; the method was immunoSEQ multiplex PCR. The table includes 100,000 to 150,000 clones, over 85% detected once. This clone was counted a single time. An end of the junction differs from the germline gene, which may be a read error. This sequence was found in a man younger than 35 in good health. The chain recombines TRBV11-2 with TRBJ2-7, with D perhaps TRBD1 or TRBD2 (5 bases each). Sequencing was done on a sample of blood. The CDR3 region is CVSIGGRFEQYF. CDR3 sequence (DNA): TGTGTCAGCATTGGGGGTCGGTTCGAGCAGTACTTC.